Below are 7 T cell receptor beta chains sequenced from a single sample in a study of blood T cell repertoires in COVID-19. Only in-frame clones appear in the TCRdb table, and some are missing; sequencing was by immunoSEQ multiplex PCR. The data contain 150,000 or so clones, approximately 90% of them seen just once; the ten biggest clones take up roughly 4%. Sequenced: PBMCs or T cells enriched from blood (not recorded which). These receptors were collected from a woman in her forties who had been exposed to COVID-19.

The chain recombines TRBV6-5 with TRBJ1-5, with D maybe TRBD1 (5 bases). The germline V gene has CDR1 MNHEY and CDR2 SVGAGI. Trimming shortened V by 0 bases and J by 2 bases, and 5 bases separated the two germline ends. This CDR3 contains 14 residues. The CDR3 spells CASSYSQGNQPQHF. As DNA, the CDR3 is TGTGCCAGCAGTTACTCACAGGGCAATCAGCCCCAGCATTTT.

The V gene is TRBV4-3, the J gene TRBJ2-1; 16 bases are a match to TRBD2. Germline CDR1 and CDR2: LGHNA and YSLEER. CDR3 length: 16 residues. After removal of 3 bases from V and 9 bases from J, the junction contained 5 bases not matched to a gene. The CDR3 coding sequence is TGCGCCAGCAGCCAGACCGGGACTAGCGGGAGGGGTGAGCAGTTCTTC. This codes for CASSQTGTSGRGEQFF.

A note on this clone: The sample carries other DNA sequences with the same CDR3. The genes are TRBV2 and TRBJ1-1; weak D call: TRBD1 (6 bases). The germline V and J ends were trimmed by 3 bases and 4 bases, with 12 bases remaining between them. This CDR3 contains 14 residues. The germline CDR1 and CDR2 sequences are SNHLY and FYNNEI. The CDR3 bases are TGTGCCAGCAGTGATTCTGGGGGCGGCACTGAAGCTTTCTTT. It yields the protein CASSDSGGGTEAFF. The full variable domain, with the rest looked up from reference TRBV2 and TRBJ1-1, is EPEVTQTPSHQVTQMGQEVILRCVPISNHLYFYWYRQILGQKVEFLVSFYNNEISEKSEIFDDQFSVERPDGSNFTLKIRSTKLEDSAMYFCASSDSGGGTEAFFGQGTRLTVV.

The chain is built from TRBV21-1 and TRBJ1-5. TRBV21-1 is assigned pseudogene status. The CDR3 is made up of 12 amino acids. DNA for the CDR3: TGTGCCAGCGGTCGGGGGAATCAGCCCCAGCATTTT. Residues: CASGRGNQPQHF.

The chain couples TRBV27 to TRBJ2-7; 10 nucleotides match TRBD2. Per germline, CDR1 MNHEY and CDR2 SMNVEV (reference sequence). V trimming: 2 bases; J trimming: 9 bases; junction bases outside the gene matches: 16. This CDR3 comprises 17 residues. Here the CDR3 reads CASSLASGSIERFLQYF. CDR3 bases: TGTGCCAGCAGTTTAGCTAGCGGGAGTATCGAAAGATTTTTGCAGTACTTC.

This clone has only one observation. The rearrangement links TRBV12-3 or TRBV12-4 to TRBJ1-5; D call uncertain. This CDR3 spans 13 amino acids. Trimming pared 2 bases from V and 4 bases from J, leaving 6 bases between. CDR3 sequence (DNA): TGTGCCAGCAGTTTAACCGGGAATCAGCCCCAGCATTTT. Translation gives CASSLTGNQPQHF.

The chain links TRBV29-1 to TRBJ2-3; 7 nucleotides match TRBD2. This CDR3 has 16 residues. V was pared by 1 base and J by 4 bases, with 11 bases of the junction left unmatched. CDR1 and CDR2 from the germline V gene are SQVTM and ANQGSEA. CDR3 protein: CSVEGLWEGRSDTQYF. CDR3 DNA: TGCAGCGTTGAAGGGTTATGGGAGGGCCGCTCAGATACGCAGTATTTT.